This T cell receptor (beta chain) came from a study of cytomegalovirus exposure and HLA in healthy donors. Concerning this clone itself: Its antigen is not known.

Produced via immunoSEQ multiplex PCR; TCRdb's table is partial and in-frame only. The repertoire consists of 120,000 to 150,000 clones, with roughly 90% occurring once and the leading ten covering less than 3.5%. Findings of the study overall: Most sequenced TCRs were rare (though some public TCRs occurred in many donors). Among TCR beta chains, those listed as cytomegalovirus-associated numbered some 160.

Separate from the approximately 670-subject first cohort, the roughly 120-subject validation cohort was the one that the donors belonged to. The ends lost 1 base at V and 4 bases at J; junction bases unmatched: 2. CDR3 length: 14 residues. CDR1 and CDR2 (germline): MGHRA, YSYEKL. The sequenced sample consisted of PBMCs. V and J are TRBV4-1 and TRBJ1-1, with TRBD1 matching 8 bases. This clonotype originated in a man between 18 and 35 years old in good health and CMV-seronegative. The CDR3 DNA follows: TGCGCCAGCAGCCAAGGGACAGGGAGCACTGAAGCTTTCTTT. It specifies CASSQGTGSTEAFF.